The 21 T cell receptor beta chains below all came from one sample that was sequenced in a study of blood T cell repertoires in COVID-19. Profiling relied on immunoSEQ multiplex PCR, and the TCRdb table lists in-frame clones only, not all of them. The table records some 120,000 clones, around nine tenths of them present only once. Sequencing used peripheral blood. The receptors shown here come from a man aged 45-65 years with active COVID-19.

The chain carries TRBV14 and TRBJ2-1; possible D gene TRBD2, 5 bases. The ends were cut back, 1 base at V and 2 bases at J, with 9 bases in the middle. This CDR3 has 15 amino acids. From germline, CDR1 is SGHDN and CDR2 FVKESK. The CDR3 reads CASSQGERPYNEQFF. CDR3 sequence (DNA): TGTGCCAGCAGCCAAGGGGAGAGGCCCTACAATGAGCAGTTCTTC.

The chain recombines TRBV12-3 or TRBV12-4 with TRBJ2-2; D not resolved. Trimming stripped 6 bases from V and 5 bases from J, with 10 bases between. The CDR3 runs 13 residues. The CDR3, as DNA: TGTGCCAGCAGCCCGCAGTTGACCGGGGAGCTGTTTTTT. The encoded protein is CASSPQLTGELFF.

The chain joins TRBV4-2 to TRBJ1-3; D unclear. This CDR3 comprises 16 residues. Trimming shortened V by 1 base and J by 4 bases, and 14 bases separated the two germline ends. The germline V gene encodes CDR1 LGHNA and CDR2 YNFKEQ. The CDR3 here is CASSQATVAEGNTIYF. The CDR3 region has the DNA TGTGCCAGCAGCCAAGCGACTGTGGCAGAAGGAAACACCATATATTTT.

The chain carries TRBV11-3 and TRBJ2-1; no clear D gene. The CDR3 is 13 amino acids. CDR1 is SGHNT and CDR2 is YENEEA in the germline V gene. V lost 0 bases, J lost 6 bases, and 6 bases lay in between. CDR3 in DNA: TGTGCCAGCAGCTTAGATTCATCCAATGAGCAGTTCTTC. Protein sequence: CASSLDSSNEQFF.

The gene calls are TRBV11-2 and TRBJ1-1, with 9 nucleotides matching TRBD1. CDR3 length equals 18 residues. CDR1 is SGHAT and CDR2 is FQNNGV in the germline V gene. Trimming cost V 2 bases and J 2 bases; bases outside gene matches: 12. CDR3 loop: CASSLKAIQDRGNTEAFF. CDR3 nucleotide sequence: TGTGCCAGCAGCTTAAAGGCCATACAGGACAGGGGTAACACTGAAGCTTTCTTT.

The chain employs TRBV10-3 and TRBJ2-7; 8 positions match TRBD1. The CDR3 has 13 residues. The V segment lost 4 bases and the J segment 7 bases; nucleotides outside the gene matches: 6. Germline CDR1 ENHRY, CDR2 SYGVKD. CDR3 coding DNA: TGTGCCATCAGTGCCGTGACAGGGGAAGAGCAGTACTTC. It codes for CAISAVTGEEQYF.

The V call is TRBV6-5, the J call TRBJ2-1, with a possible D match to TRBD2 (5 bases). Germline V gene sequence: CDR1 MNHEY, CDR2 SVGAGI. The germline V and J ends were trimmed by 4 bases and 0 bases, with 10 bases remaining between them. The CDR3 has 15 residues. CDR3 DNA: TGTGCCAGCAGTTCCAGCGGAGACTCCTACAATGAGCAGTTCTTC. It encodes CASSSSGDSYNEQFF.

The CDR3 loop reads CASRGLAGGSTYEQYV. In DNA, the CDR3 is TGTGCCAGTAGAGGACTAGCGGGAGGCAGCACCTACGAGCAGTACGTC. The gene calls are TRBV19 and TRBJ2-7; TRBD2 matches at 14 bases. Germline V gene data show CDR1 as LNHDA and CDR2 as SQIVND (reference sequence). The CDR3 contains 16 residues. The J segment lost 2 bases and the V segment lost 6 bases, leaving 6 bases of the junction unmatched.

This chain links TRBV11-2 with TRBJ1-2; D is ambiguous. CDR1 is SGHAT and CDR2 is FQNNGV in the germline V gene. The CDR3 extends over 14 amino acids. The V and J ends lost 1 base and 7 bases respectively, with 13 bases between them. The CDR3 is CASSLVDGLGGYTF. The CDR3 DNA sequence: TGTGCCAGCAGCTTAGTTGATGGGCTCGGTGGCTACACCTTC.

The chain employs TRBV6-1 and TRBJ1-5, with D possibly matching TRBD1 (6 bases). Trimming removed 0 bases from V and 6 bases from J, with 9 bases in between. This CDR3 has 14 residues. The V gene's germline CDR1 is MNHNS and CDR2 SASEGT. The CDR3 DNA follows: TGTGCCAGCAGTGAAGCAGGGGGGGCTCAGCCCCAGCATTTT. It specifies CASSEAGGAQPQHF.

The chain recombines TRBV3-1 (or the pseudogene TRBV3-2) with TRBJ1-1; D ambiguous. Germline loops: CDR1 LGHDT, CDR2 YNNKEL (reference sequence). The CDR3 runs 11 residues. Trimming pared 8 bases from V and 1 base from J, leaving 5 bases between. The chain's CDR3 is CASGGNTEAFF. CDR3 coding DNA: TGTGCCAGCGGAGGGAACACTGAAGCTTTCTTT.

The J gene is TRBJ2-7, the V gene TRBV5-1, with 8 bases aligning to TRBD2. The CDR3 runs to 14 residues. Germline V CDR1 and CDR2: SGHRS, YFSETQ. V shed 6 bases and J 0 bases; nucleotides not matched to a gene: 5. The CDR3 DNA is TGCGCCAGCAAAATAGCGGGGTTCTCCTACGAGCAGTACTTC. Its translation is CASKIAGFSYEQYF.

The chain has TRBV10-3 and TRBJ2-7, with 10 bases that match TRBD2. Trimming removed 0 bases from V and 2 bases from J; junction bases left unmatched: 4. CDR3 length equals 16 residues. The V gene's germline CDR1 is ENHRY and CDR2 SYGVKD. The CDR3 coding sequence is TGTGCCATCAGTGAGTCGAGTAGCGGGGGGCCCTACGAGCAGTACTTC. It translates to CAISESSSGGPYEQYF.

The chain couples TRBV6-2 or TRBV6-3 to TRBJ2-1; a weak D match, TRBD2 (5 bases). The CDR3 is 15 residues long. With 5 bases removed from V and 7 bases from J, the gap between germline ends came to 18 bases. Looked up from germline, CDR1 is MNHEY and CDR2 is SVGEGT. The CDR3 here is CASSNIAIQSNEQFF. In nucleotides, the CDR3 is TGTGCCAGCAGTAATATAGCGATCCAATCGAATGAGCAGTTCTTC.

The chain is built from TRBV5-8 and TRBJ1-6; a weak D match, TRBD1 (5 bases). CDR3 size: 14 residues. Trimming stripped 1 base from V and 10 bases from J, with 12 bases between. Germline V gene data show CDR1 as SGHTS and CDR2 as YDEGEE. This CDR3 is CASSLRGEQSPLHF. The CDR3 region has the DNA TGTGCCAGCAGCTTGCGGGGGGAACAATCACCCCTCCACTTT.

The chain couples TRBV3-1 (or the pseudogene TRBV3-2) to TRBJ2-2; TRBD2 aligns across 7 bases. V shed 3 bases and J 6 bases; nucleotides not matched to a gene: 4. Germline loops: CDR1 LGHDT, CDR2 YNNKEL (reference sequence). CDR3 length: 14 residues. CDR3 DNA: TGTGCCAGCAGCCACGGACTAGGGTCCGGGGAGCTGTTTTTT. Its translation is CASSHGLGSGELFF.

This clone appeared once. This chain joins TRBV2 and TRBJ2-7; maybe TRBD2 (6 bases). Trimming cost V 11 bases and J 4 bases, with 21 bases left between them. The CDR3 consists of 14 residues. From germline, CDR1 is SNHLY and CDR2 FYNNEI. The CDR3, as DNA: TGTGCCGGAGGCCGGCGGGGATCGTTATACGAGCAGTACGTC. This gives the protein CAGGRRGSLYEQYV.

The CDR3, as DNA: TGTGCCAGCAGCTTAGGAAGCTCCGAGCAGTACGTC. It codes for CASSLGSSEQYV. The chain employs TRBV7-9 and TRBJ2-7; D not resolved. Trimming shortened V by 1 base and J by 6 bases, and 7 bases separated the two germline ends. Germline V gene lookup returns CDR1 SEHNR and CDR2 FQNEAQ (reference sequence). The CDR3 has 12 residues.

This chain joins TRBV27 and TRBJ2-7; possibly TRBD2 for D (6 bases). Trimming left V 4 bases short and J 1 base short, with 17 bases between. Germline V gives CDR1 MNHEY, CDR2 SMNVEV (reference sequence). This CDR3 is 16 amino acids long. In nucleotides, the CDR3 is TGTGCCAGCAGTTGGGGCGGGACCACCTCGTCCTACGAGCAGTACTTC. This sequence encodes CASSWGGTTSSYEQYF.

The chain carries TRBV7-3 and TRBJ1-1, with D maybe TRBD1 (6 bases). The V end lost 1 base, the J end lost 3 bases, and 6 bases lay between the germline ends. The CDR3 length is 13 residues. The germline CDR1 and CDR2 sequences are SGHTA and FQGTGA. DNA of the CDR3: TGTGCCAGCAGCTTAAGACAGGACACTGAAGCTTTCTTT. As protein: CASSLRQDTEAFF.

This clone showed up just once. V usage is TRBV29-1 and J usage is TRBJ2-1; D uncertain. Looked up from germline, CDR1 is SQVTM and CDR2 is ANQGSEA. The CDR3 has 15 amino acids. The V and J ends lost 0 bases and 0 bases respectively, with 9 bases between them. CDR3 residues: CSVEDQIYSYNEQFF. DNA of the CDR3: TGCAGCGTTGAAGATCAGATATACTCCTACAATGAGCAGTTCTTC.